Listed below are T cell receptor beta chains from one sample, sequenced in a study of shared clonotypes between healthy human individuals. Assay: immunoSEQ multiplex PCR; the TCRdb copy retains only in-frame clones and omits some. Here the sample spans some 2.1 million clones, 90% to 95% being singletons. The sample consisted of naive CD4+ T cells sorted from blood. The receptors were sampled from a young man in good health. The CDR3 runs from the conserved cysteine through the conserved F or W. A clone size is listed for some rows: how often the clone was seen (once, few, many), or a class if it is expanded.

CDR3,V,J,size
CASGDVGQGTDTQYF,TRBV2,TRBJ2-3,.
CASSYQEGTDTQYF,TRBV6-5,TRBJ2-3,.
CASRLLMNTEAFF,TRBV2,TRBJ1-1,.
CATQPGGYGEQYF,TRBV2,TRBJ2-7,.
CASSLAGQGNSPLHF,TRBV5-1,TRBJ1-6,.
CASSWTGGDETQYF,TRBV6-1,TRBJ2-5,.
CASSPISSSQETQYF,TRBV18,TRBJ2-5,.
CASRALGEKAFF,TRBV25-1,TRBJ1-1,.
CASSQELVNSPLHF,TRBV14,TRBJ1-6,.
CASSVDLTGSDGYTF,TRBV9,TRBJ1-2,.
CASSPVGGSTDTQYF,TRBV6-5,TRBJ2-3,.
CASSPRQGSTNTEAFF,TRBV7-8,TRBJ1-1,.
CASSPGTSGPYEQYF,TRBV7-2,TRBJ2-7,.
CASSFPGQGTDTQYF,TRBV11-1,TRBJ2-3,.
CATSRPSRGGSYEQYF,TRBV15,TRBJ2-7,.
CASSQTKIFGTEAFF,TRBV4-3,TRBJ1-1,.
CASSMGGGYEQYF,TRBV5-1,TRBJ2-7,.
CASSTGQTPHEQYF,TRBV9,TRBJ2-7,.
CASSSTSGPSYEQYF,TRBV7-2,TRBJ2-7,.
CASSLDAGARTNTQYF,TRBV11-2,TRBJ2-3,.
CASSPVWAEHNEQFF,TRBV4-3,TRBJ2-1,.
CASSANYGYTF,TRBV5-4,TRBJ1-2,.
CASKLAPSYEQYF,TRBV2,TRBJ2-7,.
CASSPRTGEKLFF,TRBV6-6,TRBJ1-4,.
CATTRQGSNYGYTF,TRBV2,TRBJ1-2,few
CASSDRDFSGNTIYF,TRBV25-1,TRBJ1-3,.
CASSYTGSGANVLTF,TRBV6-5,TRBJ2-6,.
CASSFGGNSPLHF,TRBV6-6,TRBJ1-6,.
CASSGVGFTEAFF,TRBV5-1,TRBJ1-1,.